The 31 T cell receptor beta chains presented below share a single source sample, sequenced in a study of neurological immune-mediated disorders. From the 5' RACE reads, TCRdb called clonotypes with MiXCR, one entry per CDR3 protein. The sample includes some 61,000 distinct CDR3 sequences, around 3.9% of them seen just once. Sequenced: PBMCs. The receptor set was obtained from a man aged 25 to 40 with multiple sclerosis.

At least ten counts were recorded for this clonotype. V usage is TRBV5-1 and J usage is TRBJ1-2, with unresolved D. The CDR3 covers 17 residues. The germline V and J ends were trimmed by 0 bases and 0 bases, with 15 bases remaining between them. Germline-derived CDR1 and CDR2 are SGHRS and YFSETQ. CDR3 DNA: TGCGCCAGCAGCTTGGGGACCTGGCGGATAGCTAACTATGGCTACACCTTC. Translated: CASSLGTWRIANYGYTF.

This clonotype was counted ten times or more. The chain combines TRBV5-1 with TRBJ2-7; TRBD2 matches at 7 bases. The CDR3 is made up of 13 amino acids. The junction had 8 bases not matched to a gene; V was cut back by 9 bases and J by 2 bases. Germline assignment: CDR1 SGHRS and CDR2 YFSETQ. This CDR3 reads CAIPGRAPYEQYF. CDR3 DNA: TGCGCCATCCCGGGGAGGGCTCCCTACGAGCAGTACTTC.

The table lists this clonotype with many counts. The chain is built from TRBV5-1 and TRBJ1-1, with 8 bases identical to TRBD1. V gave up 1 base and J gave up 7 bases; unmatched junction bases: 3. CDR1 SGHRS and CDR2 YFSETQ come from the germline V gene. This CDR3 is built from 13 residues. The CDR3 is CASSLSGGGEAFF. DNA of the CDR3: TGCGCCAGCAGCTTGTCAGGGGGCGGTGAAGCTTTCTTT.

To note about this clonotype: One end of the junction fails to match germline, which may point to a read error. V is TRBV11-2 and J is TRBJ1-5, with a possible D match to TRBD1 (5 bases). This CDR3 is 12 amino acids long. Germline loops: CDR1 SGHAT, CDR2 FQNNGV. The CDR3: CASRGPGQPQNF. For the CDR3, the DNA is TGTGCCAGCAGGGGGCCGGGTCAGCCCCAGAATTTT.

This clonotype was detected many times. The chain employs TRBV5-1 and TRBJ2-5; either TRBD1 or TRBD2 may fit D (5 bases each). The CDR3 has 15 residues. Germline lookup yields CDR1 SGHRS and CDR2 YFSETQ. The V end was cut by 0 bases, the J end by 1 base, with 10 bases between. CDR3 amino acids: CASSLVGTVQETQYF. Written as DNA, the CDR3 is TGCGCCAGCAGCTTGGTCGGGACGGTCCAAGAGACCCAGTACTTC.

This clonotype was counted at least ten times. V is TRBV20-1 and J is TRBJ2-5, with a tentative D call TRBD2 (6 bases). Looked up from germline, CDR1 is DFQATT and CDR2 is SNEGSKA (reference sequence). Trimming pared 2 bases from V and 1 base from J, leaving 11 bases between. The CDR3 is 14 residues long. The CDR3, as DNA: TGCAGTGCTAGACGGGGGAGCGGCCAAGAGACCCAGTACTTC. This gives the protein CSARRGSGQETQYF.

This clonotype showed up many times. CDR3 amino acids: CASSSASGGYEQYF. For the CDR3, the DNA is TGTGCCAGCAGCTCTGCTAGCGGGGGTTACGAGCAGTACTTC. The J gene is TRBJ2-7, the V gene TRBV7-9; 10 bases map to TRBD2. Germline CDR1 is SEHNR and CDR2 is FQNEAQ (reference sequence). The CDR3 runs to 14 residues. Trimming removed 4 bases from V and 4 bases from J; junction bases left unmatched: 4.

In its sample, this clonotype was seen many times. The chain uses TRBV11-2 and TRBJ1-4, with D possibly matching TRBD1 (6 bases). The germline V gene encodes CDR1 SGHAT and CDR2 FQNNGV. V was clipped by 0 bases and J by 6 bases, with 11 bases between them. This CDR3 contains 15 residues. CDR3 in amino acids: CASSLESGGDEKLFF. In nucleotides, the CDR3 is TGTGCCAGCAGCTTAGAGTCCGGGGGCGATGAAAAACTGTTTTTT.

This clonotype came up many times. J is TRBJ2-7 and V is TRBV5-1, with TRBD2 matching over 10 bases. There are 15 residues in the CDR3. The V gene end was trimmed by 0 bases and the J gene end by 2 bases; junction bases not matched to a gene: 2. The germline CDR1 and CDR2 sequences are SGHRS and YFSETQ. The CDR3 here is CASSLVAGGAYEQYF. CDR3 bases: TGCGCCAGCAGCTTGGTAGCGGGGGGCGCCTACGAGCAGTACTTC.

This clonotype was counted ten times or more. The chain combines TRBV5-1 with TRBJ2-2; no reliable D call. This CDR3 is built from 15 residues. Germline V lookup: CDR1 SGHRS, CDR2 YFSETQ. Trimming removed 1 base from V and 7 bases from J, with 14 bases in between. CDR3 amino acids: CASSLIRPADGELFF. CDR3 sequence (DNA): TGCGCCAGCAGCTTGATCCGCCCGGCCGACGGGGAGCTGTTTTTT.

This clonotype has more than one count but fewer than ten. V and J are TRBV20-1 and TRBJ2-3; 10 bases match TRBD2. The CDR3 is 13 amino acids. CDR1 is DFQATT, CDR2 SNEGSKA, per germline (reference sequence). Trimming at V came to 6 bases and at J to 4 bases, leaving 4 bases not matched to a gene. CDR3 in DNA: TGCAGTGCCAGGACTAGCGGATCAGATACGCAGTATTTT. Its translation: CSARTSGSDTQYF.

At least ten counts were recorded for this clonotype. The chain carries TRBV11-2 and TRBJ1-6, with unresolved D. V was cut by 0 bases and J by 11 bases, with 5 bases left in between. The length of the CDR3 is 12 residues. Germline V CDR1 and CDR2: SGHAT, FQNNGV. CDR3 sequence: CASSLEVAPLHF. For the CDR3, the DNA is TGTGCCAGCAGCTTAGAGGTGGCACCCCTCCACTTT.

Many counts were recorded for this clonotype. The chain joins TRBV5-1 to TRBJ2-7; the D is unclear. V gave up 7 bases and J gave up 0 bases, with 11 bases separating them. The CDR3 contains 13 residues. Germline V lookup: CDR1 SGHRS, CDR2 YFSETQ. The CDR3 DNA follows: TGCGCCAGCCGAAATGACCCCTCCTACGAGCAGTACTTC. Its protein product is CASRNDPSYEQYF. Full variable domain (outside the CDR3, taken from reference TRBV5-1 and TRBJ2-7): KAGVTQTPRYLIKTRGQQVTLSCSPISGHRSVSWYQQTPGQGLQFLFEYFSETQRNKGNFPGRFSGRQFSNSRSEMNVSTLELGDSALYLCASRNDPSYEQYFGPGTRLTVT.

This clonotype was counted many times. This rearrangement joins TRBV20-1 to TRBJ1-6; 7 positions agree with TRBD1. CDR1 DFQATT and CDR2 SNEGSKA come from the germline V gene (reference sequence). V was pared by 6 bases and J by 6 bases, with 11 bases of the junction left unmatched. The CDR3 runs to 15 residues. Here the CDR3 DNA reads TGCAGTGCAAGGGACAGTTATCGGGGTAATTCACCCCTCCACTTT. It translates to CSARDSYRGNSPLHF.

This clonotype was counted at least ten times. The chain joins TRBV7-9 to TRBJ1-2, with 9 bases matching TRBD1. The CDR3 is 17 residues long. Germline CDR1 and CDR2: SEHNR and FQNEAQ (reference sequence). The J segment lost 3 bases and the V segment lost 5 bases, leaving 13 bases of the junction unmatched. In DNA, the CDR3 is TGTGCCAGCAGCGCGCCACCCGGGACAGGGAAGGACTATGGCTACACCTTC. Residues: CASSAPPGTGKDYGYTF.

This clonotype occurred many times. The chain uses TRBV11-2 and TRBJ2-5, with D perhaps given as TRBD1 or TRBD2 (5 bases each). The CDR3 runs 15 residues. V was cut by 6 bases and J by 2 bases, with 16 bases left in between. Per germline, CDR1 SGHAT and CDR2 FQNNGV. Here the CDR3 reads CASRGTWGLQETQYF. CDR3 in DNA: TGTGCCAGCAGGGGCACGTGGGGGTTACAAGAGACCCAGTACTTC.

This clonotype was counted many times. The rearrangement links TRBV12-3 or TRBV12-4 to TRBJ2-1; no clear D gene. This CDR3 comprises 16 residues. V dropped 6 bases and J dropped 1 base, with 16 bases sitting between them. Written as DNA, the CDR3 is TGTGCCAGCAGGCCCTATGGGGTGGGGTCCTACAATGAGCAGTTCTTC. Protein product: CASRPYGVGSYNEQFF.

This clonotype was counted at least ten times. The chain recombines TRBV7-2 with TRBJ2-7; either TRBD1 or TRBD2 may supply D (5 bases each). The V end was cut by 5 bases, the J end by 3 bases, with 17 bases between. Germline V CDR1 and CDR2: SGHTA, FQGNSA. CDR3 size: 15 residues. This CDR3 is CASSQSGTDLYEQYF. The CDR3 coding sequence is TGTGCCAGCAGCCAGTCCGGGACCGACCTCTACGAGCAGTACTTC.

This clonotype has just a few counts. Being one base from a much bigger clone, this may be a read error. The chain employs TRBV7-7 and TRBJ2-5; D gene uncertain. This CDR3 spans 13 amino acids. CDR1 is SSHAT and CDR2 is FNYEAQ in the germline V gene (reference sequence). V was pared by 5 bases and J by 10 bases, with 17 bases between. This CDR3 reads CASSQDPAWNQYF. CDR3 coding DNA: TGTGCCAGCAGCCAGGACCCAGCGTGGAACCAGTACTTC.

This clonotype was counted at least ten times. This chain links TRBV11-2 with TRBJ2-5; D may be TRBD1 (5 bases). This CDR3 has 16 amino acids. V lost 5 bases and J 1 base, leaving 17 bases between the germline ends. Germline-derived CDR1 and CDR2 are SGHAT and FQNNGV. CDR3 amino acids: CASSRPTPGFQETQYF. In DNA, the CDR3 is TGTGCCAGCAGCCGACCAACCCCAGGGTTCCAAGAGACCCAGTACTTC.

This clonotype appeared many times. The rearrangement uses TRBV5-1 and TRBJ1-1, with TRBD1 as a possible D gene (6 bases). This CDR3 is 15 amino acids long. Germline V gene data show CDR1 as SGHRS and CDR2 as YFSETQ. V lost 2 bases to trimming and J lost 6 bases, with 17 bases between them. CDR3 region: CASSFLIQGNAEAFF. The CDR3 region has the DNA TGCGCCAGCAGCTTTCTGATACAGGGAAACGCTGAAGCTTTCTTT.

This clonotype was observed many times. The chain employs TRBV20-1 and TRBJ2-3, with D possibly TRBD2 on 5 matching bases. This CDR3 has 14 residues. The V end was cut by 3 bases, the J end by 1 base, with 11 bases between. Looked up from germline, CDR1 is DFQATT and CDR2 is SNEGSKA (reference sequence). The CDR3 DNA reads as TGCAGTGCTAGTCCAGCGGCGGGCACAGATACGCAGTATTTT. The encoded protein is CSASPAAGTDTQYF.

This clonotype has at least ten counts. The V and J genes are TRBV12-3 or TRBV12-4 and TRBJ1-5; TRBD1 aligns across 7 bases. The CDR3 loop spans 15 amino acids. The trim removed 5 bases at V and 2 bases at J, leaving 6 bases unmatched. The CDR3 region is CASSRQGLGNQPQHF. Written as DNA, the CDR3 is TGTGCCAGCAGTAGACAGGGTTTGGGCAATCAGCCCCAGCATTTT.

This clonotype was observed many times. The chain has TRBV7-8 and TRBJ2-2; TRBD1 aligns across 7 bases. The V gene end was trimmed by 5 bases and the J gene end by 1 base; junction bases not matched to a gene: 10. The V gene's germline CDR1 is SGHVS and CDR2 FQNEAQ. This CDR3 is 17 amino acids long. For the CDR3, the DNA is TGTGCCAGCAGCCCAGGAGCCGGGACAGTGAACACCGGGGAGCTGTTTTTT. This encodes CASSPGAGTVNTGELFF.

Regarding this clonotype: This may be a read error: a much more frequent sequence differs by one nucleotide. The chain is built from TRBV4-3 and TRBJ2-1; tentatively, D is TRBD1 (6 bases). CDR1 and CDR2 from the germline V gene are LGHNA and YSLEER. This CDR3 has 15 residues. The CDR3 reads CANSQERGFYNEQFF. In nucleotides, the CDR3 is TGCGCCAACAGCCAAGAAAGGGGGTTCTACAATGAGCAGTTCTTC.

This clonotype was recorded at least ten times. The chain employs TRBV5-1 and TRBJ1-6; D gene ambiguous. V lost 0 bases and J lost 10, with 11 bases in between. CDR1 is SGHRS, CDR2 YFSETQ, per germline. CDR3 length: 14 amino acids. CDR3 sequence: CASSLAGIGSPLHF. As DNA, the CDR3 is TGCGCCAGCAGCTTGGCCGGGATCGGCTCACCCCTCCACTTT. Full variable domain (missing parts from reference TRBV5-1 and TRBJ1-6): KAGVTQTPRYLIKTRGQQVTLSCSPISGHRSVSWYQQTPGQGLQFLFEYFSETQRNKGNFPGRFSGRQFSNSRSEMNVSTLELGDSALYLCASSLAGIGSPLHFGNGTRLTVT.

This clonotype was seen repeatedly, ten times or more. CDR3 bases: TGTGCCAGCAGCGTAGGGCCAGGGGCCACCGGGGAGCTGTTTTTT. Its translation: CASSVGPGATGELFF. The genes are TRBV9 and TRBJ2-2, with D maybe TRBD1 (6 bases). V lost 0 bases and J lost 4, with 10 bases in between. The length of the CDR3 is 15 residues. Germline CDR1 is SGDLS and CDR2 is YYNGEE.

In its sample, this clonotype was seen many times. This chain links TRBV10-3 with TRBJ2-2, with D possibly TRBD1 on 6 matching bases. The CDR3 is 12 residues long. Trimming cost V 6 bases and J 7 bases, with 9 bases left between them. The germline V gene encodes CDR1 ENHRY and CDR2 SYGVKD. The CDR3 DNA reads TGTGCCATCAGCAAACAGGGCGGGGAGCTGTTTTTT. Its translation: CAISKQGGELFF.

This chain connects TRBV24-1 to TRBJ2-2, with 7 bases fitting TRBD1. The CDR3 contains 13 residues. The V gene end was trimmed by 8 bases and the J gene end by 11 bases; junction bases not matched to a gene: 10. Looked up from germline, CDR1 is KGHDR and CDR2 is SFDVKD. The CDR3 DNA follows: TGTGCCACCACTTCGGACAGGTCGCTAGAGCTGTTTTTT. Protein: CATTSDRSLELFF.

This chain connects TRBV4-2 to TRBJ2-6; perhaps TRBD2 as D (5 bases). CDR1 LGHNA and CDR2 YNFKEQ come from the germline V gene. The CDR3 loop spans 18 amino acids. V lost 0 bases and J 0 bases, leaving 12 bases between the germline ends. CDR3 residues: CASSQDPGRGSGANVLTF. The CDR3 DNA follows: TGTGCCAGCAGCCAAGATCCAGGCCGGGGCTCTGGGGCCAACGTCCTGACTTTC.

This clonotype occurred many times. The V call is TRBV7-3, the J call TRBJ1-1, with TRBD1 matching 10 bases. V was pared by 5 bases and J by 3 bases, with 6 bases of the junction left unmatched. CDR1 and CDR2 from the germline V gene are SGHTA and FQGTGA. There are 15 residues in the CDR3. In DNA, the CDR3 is TGTGCCAGCAGCCTGGGACAGGGGACCCACACTGAAGCTTTCTTT. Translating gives CASSLGQGTHTEAFF.